One sample yielded the 9 T cell receptor beta chains listed below, sequenced in a study of T cell changes during pregnancy in multiple sclerosis. The method was immunoSEQ multiplex PCR; TCRdb's version includes in-frame clones alone and lacks a portion of them. Of tens of thousands of clones in the sample, roughly 91% were seen once. Sequenced material: peripheral blood, taken after pregnancy. The receptors stem from a female donor in good health, enrolled as a control in a pregnancy study.

The chain uses TRBV4-1 and TRBJ2-5; TRBD2 might be the D (5 bases). Germline V gives CDR1 MGHRA, CDR2 YSYEKL. V was clipped by 2 bases and J by 4 bases, with 14 bases between them. There are 15 residues in the CDR3. The CDR3 region is CASSQRGIPTETQYF. The DNA of the CDR3 is TGCGCCAGCAGCCAACGGGGAATTCCCACAGAGACCCAGTACTTC.

The V gene is TRBV9, the J gene TRBJ1-2; 7 bases are shared with TRBD1. Unmatched junction bases numbered 9, after V lost 3 bases and J lost 1 base. The CDR3 consists of 16 residues. The V gene's germline CDR1 is SGDLS and CDR2 YYNGEE. CDR3 nucleotide sequence: TGTGCCAGCAGCGAGGGGGCCGTAGTGAATAACTATGGCTACACCTTC. This encodes CASSEGAVVNNYGYTF.

This sequence joins TRBV30 and TRBJ1-1, with TRBD1 as a possible D gene (5 bases). Trimming took 2 bases from V and 4 from J, leaving 14 bases between them. The CDR3 covers 14 residues. Germline V gene lookup returns CDR1 GTSNPN and CDR2 SVGIG (reference sequence). CDR3 nucleotides: TGTGCCTGGAGTTCGGCCAGGGTGGGCACTGAAGCTTTCTTT. Translation: CAWSSARVGTEAFF.

The rearrangement joins TRBV7-2 to TRBJ2-7; a possible D gene is TRBD1 (6 bases). CDR1 SGHTA and CDR2 FQGNSA come from the germline V gene. The V end lost 2 bases, the J end lost 1 base, and 9 bases lay between the germline ends. The CDR3 runs to 14 residues. The CDR3 reads CASSLITGSYEQYF. The CDR3 nucleotides are TGTGCCAGCAGCTTAATCACAGGGTCCTACGAGCAGTACTTC.

This clone was seen a few times. The chain uses TRBV12-5 and TRBJ2-5, with TRBD1 identical over 8 bases. J lost 1 base, V lost 2 bases, and 6 bases had no gene match. This CDR3 has 16 amino acids. In germline, CDR1 is LGHNT, CDR2 FRNRAP. The CDR3 region is CASGLSRTGTQETQYF. The CDR3 coding sequence is TGTGCTAGTGGTTTGAGTAGGACAGGGACCCAAGAGACCCAGTACTTC.

This clone appeared a single time. The chain uses TRBV7-2 and TRBJ2-3; 9 bases agree with TRBD2. V was pared by 1 base and J by 1 base, with 3 bases of the junction left unmatched. Germline CDR1 SGHTA, CDR2 FQGNSA. The CDR3 runs 16 residues. The CDR3 is CASSLVKRGGTDTQYF. In DNA, the CDR3 is TGTGCCAGCAGCTTAGTTAAGCGGGGGGGCACAGATACGCAGTATTTT.

This rearrangement joins TRBV4-2 to TRBJ2-1; 9 bases are shared with TRBD2. CDR3 length: 17 residues. Per the germline V gene, CDR1 is LGHNA and CDR2 is YNFKEQ. V was clipped by 1 base and J by 3 bases; unmatched bases: 7. The CDR3 sequence is CASSQAAQRGDYNEQFF. The CDR3 region has the DNA TGTGCCAGCAGCCAAGCGGCCCAGCGGGGGGACTACAATGAGCAGTTCTTC.

The chain links TRBV6-5 to TRBJ1-6; D call uncertain. Germline values: CDR1 MNHEY, CDR2 SVGAGI. This CDR3 is 16 amino acids long. Trimming took off 4 bases at V and 12 bases at J, with 22 bases between the two ends. The CDR3 coding sequence is TGTGCCAGCAGTTCCCGTCGACTATCTAGCGTCAAACCCCTCCACTTT. Amino acids: CASSSRRLSSVKPLHF.

V usage is TRBV7-3 and J usage is TRBJ1-6; TRBD1 might be the D (6 bases). Germline CDR1 and CDR2: SGHTA and FQGTGA. The CDR3 has 15 residues. V lost 5 bases, J lost 6 bases, and 14 bases lay in between. CDR3 amino acids: CASSRRGGPNSPLHF. In nucleotides, the CDR3 is TGTGCCAGCAGCCGGCGAGGGGGACCTAATTCACCCCTCCACTTT.